The present TCR beta chain was sequenced within a study of STAT5B mutations in CD4+ large granular lymphocyte leukemia. Per the original data handling: The detection floor for productive clonotype frequency was 2.59 x 10-5. Only in-frame clones appear in the TCRdb table, and some are missing; sequencing was by immunoSEQ multiplex PCR. The D gene and trimming were derived from the DNA, and the V and J assignments and clone size from that table. The data show nearly 20,000 clones, approximately 84% seen once. The length of the CDR3 is 12 residues. The V gene's germline CDR1 is ENHRY and CDR2 SYGVKD. V lost 10 bases and J lost 6; bases outside the gene matches: 6. On this clone: The antigen remains undetermined.

Study outcomes and limitations: TRBV06-family usage was enriched in top patient clones (8/27) versus controls (2/35). Main leukemic clonotypes were patient-specific, but 20% to 25% appeared at low frequency elsewhere.

Sequencing used CD4+ T cells from blood buffy coats. The chain has TRBV10-3 and TRBJ1-1, with 9 nucleotides matching TRBD1. The sequence derives from a human donor in good health. CDR3 bases: TGTGCCAGCATCGGGACAGGGCCTGAAGCTTTCTTT. Translation: CASIGTGPEAFF.